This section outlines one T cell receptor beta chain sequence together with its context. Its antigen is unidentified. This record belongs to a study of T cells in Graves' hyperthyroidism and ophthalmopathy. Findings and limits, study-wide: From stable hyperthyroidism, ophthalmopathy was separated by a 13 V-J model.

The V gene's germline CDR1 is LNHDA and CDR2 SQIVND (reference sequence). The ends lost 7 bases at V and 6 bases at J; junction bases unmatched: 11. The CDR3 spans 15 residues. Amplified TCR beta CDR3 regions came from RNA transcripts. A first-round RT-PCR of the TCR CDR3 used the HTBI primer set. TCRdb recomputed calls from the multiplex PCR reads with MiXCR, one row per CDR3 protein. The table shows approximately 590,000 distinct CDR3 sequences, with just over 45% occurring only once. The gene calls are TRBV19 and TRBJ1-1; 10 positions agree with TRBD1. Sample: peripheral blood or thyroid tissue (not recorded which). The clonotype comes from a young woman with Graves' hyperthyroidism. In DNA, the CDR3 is TGTGCCAGTAAACGGGACAGGGGCATTGACGCTGAAGCTTTCTTT. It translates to CASKRDRGIDAEAFF.